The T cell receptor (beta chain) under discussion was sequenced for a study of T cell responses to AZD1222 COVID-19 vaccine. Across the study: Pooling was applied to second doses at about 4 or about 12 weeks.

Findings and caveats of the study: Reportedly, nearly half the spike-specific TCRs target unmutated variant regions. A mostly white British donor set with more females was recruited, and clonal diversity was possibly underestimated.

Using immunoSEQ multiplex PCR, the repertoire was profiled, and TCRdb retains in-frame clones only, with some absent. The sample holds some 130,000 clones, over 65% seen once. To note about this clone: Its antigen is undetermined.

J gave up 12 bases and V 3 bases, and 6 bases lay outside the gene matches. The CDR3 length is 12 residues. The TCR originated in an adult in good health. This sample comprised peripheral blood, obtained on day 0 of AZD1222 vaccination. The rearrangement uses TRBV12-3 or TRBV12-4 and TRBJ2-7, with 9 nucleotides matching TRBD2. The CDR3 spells CASSFAPGLAYF. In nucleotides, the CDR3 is TGTGCCAGCAGTTTTGCCCCGGGACTAGCGTACTTC.